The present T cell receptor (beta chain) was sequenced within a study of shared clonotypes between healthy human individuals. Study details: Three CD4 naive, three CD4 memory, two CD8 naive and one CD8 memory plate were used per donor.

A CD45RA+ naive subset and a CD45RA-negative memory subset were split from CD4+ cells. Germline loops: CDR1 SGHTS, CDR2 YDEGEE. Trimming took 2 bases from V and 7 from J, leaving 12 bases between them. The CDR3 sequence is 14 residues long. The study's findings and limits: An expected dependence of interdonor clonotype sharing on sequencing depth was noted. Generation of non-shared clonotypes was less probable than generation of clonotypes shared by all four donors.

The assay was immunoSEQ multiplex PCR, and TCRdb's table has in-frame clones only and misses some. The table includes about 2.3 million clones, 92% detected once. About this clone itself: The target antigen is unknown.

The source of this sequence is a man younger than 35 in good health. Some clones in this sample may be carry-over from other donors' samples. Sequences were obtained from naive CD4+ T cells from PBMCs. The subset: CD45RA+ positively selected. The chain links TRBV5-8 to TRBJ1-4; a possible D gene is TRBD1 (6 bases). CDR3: CASSFQQGREKLFF. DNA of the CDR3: TGTGCCAGCAGCTTCCAACAGGGACGTGAAAAACTGTTTTTT.